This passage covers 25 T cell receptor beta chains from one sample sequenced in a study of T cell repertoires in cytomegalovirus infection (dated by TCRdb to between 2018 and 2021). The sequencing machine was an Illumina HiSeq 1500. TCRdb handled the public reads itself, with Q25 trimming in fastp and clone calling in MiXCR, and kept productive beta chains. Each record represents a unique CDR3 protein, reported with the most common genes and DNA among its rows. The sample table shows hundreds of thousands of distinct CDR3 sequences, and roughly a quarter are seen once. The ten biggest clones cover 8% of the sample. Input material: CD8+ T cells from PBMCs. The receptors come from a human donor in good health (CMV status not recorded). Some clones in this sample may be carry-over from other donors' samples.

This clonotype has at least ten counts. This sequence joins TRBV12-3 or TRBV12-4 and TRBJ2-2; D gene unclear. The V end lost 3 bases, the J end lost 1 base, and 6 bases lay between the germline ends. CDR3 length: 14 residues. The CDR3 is CASSLAENTGELFF. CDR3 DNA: TGTGCCAGCAGTTTGGCAGAGAACACCGGGGAGCTGTTTTTT.

CDR3 coding DNA: TGTGCCAGCAGTGGAGTTCTCACCGGGGAGCTGTTTTTT. Translating gives CASSGVLTGELFF. This sequence joins TRBV2 and TRBJ2-2; no clear D. This CDR3 is 13 amino acids long. With 4 bases removed from V and 4 bases from J, the gap between germline ends came to 7 bases. The V gene's germline CDR1 is SNHLY and CDR2 FYNNEI.

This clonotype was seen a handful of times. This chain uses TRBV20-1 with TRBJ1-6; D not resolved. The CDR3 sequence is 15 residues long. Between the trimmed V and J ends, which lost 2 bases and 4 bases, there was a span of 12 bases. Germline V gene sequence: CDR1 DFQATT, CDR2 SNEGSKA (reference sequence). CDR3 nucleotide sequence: TGCAGTGCTAGACTCGTAGAGGATTATAATTCACCCCTCCACTTT. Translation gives CSARLVEDYNSPLHF.

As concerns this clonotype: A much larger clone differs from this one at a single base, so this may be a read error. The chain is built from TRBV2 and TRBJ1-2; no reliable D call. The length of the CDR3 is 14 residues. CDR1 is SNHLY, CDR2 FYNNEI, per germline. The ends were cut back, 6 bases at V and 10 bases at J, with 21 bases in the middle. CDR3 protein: CASRPLDGRSDYTF. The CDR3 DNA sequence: TGTGCCAGCAGACCATTGGACGGCAGAAGCGACTACACCTTC.

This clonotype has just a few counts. CDR3 DNA sequence: TGTGCCATCAGTGAGGACAGGGGTGAAGAGCAGTACGTC. Encoded protein: CAISEDRGEEQYV. The chain recombines TRBV10-3 with TRBJ2-7, with 8 nucleotides matching TRBD1. Germline loops: CDR1 ENHRY, CDR2 SYGVKD. The CDR3 runs 13 residues. Losses at the gene ends were 2 bases for V and 7 bases for J; bases not matched to a gene: 4.

The CDR3 coding sequence is TGCGCCAGCAGTGAGCATCAGCAAGAGACCCAGTACTTC. Its protein is CASSEHQQETQYF. The V and J genes are TRBV10-2 and TRBJ2-5; D is ambiguous. The length of the CDR3 is 13 residues. Trimming cost V 2 bases and J 2 bases, with 6 bases left between them. From germline, CDR1 is WSHSY and CDR2 SAAADI.

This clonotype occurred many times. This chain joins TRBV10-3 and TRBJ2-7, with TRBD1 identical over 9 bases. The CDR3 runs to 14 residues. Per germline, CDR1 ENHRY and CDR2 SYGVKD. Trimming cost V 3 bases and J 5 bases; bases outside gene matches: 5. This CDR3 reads CAISDPGQGDEQYF. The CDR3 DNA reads TGTGCCATCAGTGATCCGGGACAGGGAGACGAGCAGTACTTC.

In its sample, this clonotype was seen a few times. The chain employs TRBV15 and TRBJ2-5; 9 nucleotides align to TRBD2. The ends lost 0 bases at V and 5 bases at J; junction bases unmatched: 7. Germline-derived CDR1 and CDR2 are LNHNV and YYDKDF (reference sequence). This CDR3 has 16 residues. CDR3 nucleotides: TGTGCCACCAGCAGAGATCGGGGTAGCGGGGGTGAGACCCAGTACTTC. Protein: CATSRDRGSGGETQYF.

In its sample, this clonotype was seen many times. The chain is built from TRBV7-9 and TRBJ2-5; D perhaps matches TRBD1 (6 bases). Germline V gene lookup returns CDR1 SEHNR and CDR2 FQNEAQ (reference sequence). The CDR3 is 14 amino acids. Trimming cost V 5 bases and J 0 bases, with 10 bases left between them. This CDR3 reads CASSGHRDQETQYF. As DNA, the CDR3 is TGTGCCAGCAGCGGTCACAGGGACCAAGAGACCCAGTACTTC.

CDR3 region: CASTGGTVYGYTF. In DNA form, the CDR3 reads TGTGCCAGCACGGGAGGGACGGTCTATGGCTACACCTTC. V is TRBV5-4 and J is TRBJ1-2; tentative D call: TRBD1 (5 bases). Trimming removed 6 bases from V and 4 bases from J, with 13 bases in between. From germline, CDR1 is SGHNT and CDR2 YYREEE (reference sequence). This CDR3 contains 13 residues. Based on the CDR3 plus reference TRBV5-4 and TRBJ1-2, the full variable domain is ETGVTQSPTHLIKTRGQQVTLRCSSQSGHNTVSWYQQALGQGPQFIFQYYREEENGRGNFPPRFSGLQFPNYSSELNVNALELDDSALYLCASTGGTVYGYTFGSGTRLTVV.

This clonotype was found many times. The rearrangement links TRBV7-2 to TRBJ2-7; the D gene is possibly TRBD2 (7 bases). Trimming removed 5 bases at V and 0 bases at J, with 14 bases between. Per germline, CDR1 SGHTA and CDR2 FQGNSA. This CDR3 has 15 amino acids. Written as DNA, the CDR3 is TGTGCCAGCAGCCCCGAGGGGGGGATCTCCTACGAGCAGTACGTC. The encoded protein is CASSPEGGISYEQYV.

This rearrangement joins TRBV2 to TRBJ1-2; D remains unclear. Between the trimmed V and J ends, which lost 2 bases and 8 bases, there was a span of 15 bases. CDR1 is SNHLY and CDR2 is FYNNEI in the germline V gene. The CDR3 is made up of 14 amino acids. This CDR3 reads CASSENTRVEGYTF. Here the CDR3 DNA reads TGTGCCAGCAGTGAAAACACCAGAGTGGAAGGCTACACCTTC.

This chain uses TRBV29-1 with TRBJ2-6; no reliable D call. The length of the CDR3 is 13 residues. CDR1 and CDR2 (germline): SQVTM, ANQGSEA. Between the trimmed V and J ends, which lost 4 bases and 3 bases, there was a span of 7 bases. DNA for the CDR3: TGCAGCGTTGTCGTCTTTGGGGCCAACGTCCTGACTTTC. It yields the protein CSVVVFGANVLTF.

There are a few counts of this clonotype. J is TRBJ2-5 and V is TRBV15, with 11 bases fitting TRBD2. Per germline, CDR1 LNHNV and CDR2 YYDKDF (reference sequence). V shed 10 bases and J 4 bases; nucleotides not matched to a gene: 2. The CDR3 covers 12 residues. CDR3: CAIGTSGETQYF. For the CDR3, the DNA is TGTGCCATCGGGACTAGCGGAGAGACCCAGTACTTC.

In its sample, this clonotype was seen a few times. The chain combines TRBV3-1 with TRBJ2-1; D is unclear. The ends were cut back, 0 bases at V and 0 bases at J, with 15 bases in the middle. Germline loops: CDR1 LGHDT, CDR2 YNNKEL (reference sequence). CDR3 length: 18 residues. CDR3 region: CASSQDSVGGSSYNEQFF. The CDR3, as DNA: TGTGCCAGCAGCCAAGATTCGGTAGGTGGAAGCTCCTACAATGAGCAGTTCTTC.

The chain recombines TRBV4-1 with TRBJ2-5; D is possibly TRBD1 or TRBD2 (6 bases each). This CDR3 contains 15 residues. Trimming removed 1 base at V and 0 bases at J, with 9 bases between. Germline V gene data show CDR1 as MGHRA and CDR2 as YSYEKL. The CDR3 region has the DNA TGCGCCAGCAGCCAAGGGAGGGGGTACCAAGAGACCCAGTACTTC. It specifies CASSQGRGYQETQYF.

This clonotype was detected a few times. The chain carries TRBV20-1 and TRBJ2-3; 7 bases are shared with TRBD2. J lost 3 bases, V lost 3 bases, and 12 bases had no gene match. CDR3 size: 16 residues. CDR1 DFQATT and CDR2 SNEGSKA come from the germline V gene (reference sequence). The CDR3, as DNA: TGCAGTGCTAGCGGCCTCGGGGGGAAGGTTACAGATACGCAGTATTTT. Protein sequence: CSASGLGGKVTDTQYF.

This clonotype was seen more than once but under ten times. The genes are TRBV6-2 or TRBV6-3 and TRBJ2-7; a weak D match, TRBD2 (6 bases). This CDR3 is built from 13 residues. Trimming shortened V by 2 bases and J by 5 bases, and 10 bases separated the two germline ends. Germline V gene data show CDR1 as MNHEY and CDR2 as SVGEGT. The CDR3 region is CASSYPPGDEQYV. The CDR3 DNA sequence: TGTGCCAGCAGTTACCCCCCGGGAGACGAGCAGTACGTC.

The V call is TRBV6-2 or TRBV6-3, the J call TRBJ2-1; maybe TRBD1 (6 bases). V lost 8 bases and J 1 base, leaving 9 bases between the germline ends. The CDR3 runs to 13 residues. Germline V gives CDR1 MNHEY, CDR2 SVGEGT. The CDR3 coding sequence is TGTGCCAGCGGGGACATGTCCTACAATGAGCAGTTCTTC. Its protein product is CASGDMSYNEQFF.

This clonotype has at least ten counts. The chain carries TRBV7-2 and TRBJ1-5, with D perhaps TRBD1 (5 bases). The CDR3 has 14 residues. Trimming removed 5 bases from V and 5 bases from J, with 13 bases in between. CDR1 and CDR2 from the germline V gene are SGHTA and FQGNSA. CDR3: CASSPRQFDQPQHF. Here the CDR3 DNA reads TGTGCCAGCAGCCCCAGACAGTTCGATCAGCCCCAGCATTTT.

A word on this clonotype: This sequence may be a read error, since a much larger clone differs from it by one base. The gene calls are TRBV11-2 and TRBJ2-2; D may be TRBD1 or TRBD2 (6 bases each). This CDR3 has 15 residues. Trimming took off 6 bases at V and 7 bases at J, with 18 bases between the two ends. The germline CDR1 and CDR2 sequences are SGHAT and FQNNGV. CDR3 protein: CASSRKGGGIGELFF. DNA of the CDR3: TGTGCCAGCAGTCGAAAGGGGGGTGGGATCGGGGAGCTGTTTTTT.

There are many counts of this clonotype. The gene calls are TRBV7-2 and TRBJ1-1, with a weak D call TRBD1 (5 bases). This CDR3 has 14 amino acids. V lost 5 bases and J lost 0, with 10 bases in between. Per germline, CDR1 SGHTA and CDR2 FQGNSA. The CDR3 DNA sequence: TGTGCCAGCAGCCCCGACAGATTGAACACTGAAGCTTTCTTT. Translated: CASSPDRLNTEAFF.

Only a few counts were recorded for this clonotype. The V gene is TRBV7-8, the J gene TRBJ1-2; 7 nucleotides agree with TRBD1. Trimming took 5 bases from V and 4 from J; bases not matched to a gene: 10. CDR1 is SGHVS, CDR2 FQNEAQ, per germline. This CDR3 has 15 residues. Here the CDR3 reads CASSPGTDSLYGYTF. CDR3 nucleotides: TGTGCCAGCAGCCCAGGGACAGATTCCCTCTATGGCTACACCTTC.

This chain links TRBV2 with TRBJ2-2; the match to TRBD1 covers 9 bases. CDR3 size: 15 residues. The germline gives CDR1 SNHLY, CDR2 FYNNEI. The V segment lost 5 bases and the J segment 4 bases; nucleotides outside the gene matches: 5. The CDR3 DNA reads TGTGCCAGCAGTACCGACAGGGGGTCCACCGGGGAGCTGTTTTTT. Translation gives CASSTDRGSTGELFF.

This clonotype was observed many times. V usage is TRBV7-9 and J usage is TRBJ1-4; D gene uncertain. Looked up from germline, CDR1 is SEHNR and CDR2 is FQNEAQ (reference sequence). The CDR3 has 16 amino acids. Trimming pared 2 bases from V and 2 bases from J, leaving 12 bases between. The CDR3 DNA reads TGTGCCAGCAGCTTATTGAGGGCCAGGACTAATGAAAAACTGTTTTTT. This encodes CASSLLRARTNEKLFF.